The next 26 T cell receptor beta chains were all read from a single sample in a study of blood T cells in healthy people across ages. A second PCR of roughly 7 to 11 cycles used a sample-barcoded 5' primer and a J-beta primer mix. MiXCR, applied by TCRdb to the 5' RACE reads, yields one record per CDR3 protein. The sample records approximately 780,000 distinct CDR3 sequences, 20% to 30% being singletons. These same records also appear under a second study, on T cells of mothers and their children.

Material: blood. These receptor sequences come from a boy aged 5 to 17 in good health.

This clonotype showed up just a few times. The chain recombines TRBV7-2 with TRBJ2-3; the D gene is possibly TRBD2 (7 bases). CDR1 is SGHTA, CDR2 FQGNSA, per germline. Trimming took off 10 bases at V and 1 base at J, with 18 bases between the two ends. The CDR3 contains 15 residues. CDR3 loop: CATRPAGARTDTQYF. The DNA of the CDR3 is TGTGCCACCCGACCTGCGGGGGCCCGCACAGATACGCAGTATTTT.

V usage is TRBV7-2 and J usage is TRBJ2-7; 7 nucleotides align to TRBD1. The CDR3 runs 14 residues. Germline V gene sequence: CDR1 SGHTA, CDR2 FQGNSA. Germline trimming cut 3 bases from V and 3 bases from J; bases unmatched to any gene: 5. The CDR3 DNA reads TGTGCCAGCAGCTTTACCGGGACAGACTACGAGCAGTACTTC. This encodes CASSFTGTDYEQYF.

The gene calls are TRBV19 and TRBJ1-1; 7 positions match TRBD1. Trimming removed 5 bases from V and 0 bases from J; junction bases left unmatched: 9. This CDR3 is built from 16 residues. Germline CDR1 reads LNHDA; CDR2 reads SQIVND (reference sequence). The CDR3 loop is CASSPRQGLMNTEAFF. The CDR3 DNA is TGTGCCAGTAGTCCCCGACAGGGCCTTATGAACACTGAAGCTTTCTTT.

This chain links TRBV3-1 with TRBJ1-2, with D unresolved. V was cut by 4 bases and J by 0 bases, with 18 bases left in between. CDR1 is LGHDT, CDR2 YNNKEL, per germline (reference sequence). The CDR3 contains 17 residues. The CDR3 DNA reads TGTGCCAGCAGCCCTGTTCTCTCCACGGCAACTAACTATGGCTACACCTTC. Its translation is CASSPVLSTATNYGYTF. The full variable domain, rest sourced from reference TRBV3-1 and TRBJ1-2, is DTAVSQTPKYLVTQMGNDKSIKCEQNLGHDTMYWYKQDSKKFLKIMFSYNNKELIINETVPNRFSPKSPDKAHLNLHINSLELGDSAVYFCASSPVLSTATNYGYTFGSGTRLTVV.

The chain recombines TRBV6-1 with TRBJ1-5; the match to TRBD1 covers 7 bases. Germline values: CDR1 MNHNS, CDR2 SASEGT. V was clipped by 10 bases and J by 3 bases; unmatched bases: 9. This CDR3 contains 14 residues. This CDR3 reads CATGTVNSNQPQHF. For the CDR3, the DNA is TGTGCCACTGGGACAGTGAACTCCAATCAGCCCCAGCATTTT.

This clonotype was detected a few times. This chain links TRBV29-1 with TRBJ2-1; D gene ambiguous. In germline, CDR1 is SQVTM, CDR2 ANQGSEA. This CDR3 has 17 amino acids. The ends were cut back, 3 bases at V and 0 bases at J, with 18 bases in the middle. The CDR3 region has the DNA TGCAGCGTTGAGCCCCGAATAGGCCAGAGCTCCTACAATGAGCAGTTCTTC. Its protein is CSVEPRIGQSSYNEQFF.

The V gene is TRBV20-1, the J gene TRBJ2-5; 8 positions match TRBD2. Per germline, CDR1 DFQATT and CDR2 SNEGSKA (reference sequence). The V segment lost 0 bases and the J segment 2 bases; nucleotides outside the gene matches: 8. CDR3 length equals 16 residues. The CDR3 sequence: CSARDVSGGPQETQYF. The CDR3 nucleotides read TGCAGTGCTAGAGATGTGAGCGGGGGACCTCAAGAGACCCAGTACTTC.

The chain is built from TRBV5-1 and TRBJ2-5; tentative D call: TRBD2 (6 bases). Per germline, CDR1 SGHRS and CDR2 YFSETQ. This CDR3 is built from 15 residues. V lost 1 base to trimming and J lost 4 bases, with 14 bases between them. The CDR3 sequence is CASSLRRREVETQYF. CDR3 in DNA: TGCGCCAGCAGCTTGCGACGGAGGGAGGTAGAGACCCAGTACTTC.

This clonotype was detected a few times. The chain's CDR3 is CASSIKATGPTEAFF. The CDR3 region has the DNA TGTGCCAGTAGTATCAAAGCCACAGGGCCCACTGAAGCTTTCTTT. The chain links TRBV19 to TRBJ1-1; maybe TRBD1 (6 bases). V lost 3 bases and J 4 bases, leaving 15 bases between the germline ends. The CDR3 is 15 residues long. Germline V gene data show CDR1 as LNHDA and CDR2 as SQIVND (reference sequence).

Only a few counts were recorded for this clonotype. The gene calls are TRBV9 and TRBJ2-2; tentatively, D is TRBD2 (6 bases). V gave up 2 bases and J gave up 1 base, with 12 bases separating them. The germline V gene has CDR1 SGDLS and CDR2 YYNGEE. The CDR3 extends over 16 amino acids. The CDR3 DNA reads TGTGCCAGCAGCGTCCGTACGGGAGTGAACACCGGGGAGCTGTTTTTT. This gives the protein CASSVRTGVNTGELFF.

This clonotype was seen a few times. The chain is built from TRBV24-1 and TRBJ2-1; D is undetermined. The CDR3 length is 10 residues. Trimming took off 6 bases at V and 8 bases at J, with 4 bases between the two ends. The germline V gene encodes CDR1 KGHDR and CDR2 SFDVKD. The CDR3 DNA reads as TGTGCCACCAGTAGACATGAGCAGTTCTTC. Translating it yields CATSRHEQFF.

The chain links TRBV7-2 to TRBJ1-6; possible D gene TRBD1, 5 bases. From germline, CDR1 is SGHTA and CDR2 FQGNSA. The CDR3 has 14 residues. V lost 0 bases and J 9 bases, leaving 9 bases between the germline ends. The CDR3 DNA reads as TGTGCCAGCAGCTTAGCAGGGGCTGGTTCACCCCTCCACTTT. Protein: CASSLAGAGSPLHF.

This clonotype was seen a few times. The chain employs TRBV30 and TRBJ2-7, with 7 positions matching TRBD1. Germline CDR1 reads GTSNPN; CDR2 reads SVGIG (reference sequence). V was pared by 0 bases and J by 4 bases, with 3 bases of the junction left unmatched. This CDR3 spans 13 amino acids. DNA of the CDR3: TGTGCCTGGAGTGTAGGGACAGTATACGAGCAGTACTTC. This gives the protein CAWSVGTVYEQYF.

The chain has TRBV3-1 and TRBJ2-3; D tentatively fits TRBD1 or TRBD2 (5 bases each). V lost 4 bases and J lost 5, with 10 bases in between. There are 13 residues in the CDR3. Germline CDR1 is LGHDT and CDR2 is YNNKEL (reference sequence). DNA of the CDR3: TGTGCCAGCAGCCGGGGGTACGTAGATACGCAGTATTTT. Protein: CASSRGYVDTQYF.

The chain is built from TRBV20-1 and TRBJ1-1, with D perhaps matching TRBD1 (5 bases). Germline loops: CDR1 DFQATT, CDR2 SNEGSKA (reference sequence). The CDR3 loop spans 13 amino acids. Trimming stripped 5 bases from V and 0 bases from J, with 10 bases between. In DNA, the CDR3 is TGCAGTGCTTTTACGGGGGTGAACACTGAAGCTTTCTTT. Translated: CSAFTGVNTEAFF.

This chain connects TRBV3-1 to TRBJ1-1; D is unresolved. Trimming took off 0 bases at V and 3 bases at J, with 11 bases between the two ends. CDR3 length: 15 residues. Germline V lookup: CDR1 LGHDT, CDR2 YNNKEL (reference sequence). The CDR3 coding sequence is TGTGCCAGCAGCCAAGAGCGGGGATGGTACACTGAAGCTTTCTTT. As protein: CASSQERGWYTEAFF.

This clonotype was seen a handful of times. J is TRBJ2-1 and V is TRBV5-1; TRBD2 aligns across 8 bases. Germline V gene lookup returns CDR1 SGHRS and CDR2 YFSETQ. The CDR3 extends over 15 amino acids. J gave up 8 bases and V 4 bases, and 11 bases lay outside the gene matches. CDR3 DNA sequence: TGCGCCAGCAGCCCTGGGGGTAGCGGGGTGGATGAGCAGTTCTTC. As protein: CASSPGGSGVDEQFF.

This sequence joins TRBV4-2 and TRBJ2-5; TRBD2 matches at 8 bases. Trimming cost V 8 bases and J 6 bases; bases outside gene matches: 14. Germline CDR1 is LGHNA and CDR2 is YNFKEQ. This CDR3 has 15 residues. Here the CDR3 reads CASSPTSASSKTQYF. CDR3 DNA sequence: TGTGCCAGCTCCCCGACTAGCGCGTCCTCCAAGACCCAGTACTTC.

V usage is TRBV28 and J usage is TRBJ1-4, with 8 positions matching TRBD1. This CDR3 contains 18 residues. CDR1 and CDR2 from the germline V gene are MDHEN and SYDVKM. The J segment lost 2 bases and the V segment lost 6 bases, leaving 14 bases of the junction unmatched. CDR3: CASSRNRDRLTTNEKLFF. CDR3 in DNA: TGTGCCAGCAGCCGTAACCGGGACAGGCTTACGACTAATGAAAAACTGTTTTTT.

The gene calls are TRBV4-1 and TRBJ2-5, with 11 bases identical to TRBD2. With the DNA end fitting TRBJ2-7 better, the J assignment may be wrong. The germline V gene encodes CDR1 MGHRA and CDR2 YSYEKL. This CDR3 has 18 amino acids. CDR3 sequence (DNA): TGCGCCAGCAGCCAAGATTCGACTCTAGCGGGGGGCAACCACGAGCAGTACTTC. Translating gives CASSQDSTLAGGNHEQYF.

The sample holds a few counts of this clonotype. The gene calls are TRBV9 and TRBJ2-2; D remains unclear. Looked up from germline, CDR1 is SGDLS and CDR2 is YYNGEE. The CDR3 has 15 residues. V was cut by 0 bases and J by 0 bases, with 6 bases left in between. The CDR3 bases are TGTGCCAGCAGCGTAGATCCTTCGAACACCGGGGAGCTGTTTTTT. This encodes CASSVDPSNTGELFF.

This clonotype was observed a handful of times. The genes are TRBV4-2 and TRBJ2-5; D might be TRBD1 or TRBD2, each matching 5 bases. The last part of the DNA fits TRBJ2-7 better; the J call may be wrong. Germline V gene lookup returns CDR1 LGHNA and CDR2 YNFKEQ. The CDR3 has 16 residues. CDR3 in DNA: TGTGCCAGCAGCCAAGATCTTCGGGGCACCTCCTACGAGCAGTACTTC. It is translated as CASSQDLRGTSYEQYF.

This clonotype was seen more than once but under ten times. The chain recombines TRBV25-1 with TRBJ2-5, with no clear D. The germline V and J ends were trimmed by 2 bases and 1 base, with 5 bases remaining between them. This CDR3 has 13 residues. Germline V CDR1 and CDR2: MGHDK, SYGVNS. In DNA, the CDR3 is TGTGCCAGCAGTGAAGCCTTCCAAGAGACCCAGTACTTC. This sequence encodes CASSEAFQETQYF.

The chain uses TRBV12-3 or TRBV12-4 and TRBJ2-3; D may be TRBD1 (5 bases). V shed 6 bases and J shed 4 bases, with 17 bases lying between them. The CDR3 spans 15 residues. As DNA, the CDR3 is TGTGCCAGCAGCATCTCGACAGTGCGCGCAGATACGCAGTATTTT. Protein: CASSISTVRADTQYF.

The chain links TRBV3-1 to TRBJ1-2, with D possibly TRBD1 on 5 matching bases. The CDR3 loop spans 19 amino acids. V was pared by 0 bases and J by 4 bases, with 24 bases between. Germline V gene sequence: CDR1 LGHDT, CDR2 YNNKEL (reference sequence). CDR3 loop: CASSQDRGREDLRGYGYTF. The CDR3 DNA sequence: TGTGCCAGCAGCCAAGACCGAGGGAGGGAAGATTTAAGGGGCTATGGCTACACCTTC.

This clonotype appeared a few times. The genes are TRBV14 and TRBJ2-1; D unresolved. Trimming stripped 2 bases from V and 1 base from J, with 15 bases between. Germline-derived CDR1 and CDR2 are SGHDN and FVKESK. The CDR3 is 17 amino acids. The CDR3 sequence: CASSQLRAPSSYNEQFF. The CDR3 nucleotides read TGTGCCAGCAGCCAATTAAGGGCCCCTTCTTCCTACAATGAGCAGTTCTTC.